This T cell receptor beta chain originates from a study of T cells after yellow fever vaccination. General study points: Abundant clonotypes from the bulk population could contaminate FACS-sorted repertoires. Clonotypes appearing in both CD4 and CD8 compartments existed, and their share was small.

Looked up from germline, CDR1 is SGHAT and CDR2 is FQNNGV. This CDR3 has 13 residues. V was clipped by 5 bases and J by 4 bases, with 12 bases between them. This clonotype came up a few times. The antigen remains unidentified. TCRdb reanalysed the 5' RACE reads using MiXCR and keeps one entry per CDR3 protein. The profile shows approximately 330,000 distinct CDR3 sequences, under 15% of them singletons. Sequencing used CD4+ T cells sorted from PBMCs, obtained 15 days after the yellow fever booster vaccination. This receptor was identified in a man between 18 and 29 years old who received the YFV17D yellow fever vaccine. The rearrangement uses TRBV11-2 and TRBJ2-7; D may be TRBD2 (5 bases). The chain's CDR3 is CASSPGLEYEQYF. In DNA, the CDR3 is TGTGCCAGCAGCCCCGGACTCGAATACGAGCAGTACTTC.